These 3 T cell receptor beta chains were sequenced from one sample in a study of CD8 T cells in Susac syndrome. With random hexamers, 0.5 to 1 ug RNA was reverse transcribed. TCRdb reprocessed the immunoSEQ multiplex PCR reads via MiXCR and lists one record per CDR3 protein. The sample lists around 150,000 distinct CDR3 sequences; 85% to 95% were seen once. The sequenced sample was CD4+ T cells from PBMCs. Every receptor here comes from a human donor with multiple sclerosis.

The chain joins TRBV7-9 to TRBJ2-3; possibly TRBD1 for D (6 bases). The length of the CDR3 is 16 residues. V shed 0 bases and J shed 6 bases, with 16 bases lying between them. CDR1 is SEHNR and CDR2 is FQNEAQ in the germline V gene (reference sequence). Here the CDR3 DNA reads TGTGCCAGCAGCTTAGCTCAAGCAGGGGCAAGGGATACGCAGTATTTT. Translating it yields CASSLAQAGARDTQYF.

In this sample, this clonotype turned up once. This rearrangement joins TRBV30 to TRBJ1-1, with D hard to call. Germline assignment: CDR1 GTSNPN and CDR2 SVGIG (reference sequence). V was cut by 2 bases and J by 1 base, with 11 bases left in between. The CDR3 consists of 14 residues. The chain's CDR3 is CAWSPLLPNTEAFF. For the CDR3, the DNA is TGTGCCTGGAGTCCGCTCTTACCGAACACTGAAGCTTTCTTT.

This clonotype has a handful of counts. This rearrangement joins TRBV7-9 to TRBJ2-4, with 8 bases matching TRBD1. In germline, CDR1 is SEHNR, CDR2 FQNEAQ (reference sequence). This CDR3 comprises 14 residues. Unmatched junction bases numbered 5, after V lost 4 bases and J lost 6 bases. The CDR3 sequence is CASSSPDRGNIQYF. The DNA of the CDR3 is TGTGCCAGCAGCTCCCCCGACAGGGGAAACATTCAGTACTTC.